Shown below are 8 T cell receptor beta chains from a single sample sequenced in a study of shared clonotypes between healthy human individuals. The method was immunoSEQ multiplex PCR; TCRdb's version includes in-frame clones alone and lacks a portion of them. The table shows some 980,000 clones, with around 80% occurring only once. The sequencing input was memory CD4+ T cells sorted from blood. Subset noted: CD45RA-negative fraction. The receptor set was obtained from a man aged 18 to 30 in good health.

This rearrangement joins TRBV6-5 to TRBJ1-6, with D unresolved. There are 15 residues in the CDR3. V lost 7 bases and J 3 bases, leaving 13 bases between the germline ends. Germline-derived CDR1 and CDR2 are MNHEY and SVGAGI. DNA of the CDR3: TGTGCCAGCACCACACCGGGAGACTATAATTCACCCCTCCACTTT. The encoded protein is CASTTPGDYNSPLHF.

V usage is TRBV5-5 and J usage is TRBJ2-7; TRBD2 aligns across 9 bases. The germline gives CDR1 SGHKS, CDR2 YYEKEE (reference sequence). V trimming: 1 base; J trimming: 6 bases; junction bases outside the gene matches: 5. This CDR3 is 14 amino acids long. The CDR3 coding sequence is TGTGCCAGCAGCTTGCTTAGCGGGAGCCGCGAGCAGTACTTC. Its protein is CASSLLSGSREQYF.

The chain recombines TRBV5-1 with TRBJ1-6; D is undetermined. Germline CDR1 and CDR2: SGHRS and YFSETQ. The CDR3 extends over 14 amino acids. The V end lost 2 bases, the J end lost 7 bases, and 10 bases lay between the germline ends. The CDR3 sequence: CASSFEGPNSPLHF. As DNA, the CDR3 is TGCGCCAGCAGCTTCGAAGGGCCGAATTCACCCCTCCACTTT.

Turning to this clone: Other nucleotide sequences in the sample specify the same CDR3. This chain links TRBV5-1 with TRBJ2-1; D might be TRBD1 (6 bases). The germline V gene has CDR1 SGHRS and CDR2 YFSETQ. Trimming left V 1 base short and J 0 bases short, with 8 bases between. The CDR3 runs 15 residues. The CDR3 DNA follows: TGCGCCAGCAGCTTGCAGGGGAGCTCCTACAATGAGCAGTTCTTC. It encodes CASSLQGSSYNEQFF.

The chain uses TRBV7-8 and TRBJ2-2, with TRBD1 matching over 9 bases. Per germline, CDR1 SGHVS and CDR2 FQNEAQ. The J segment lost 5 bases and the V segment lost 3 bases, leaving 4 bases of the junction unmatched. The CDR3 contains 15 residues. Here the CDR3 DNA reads TGTGCCAGCAGCTTCCGGGACAGGGTGACCGGGGAGCTGTTTTTT. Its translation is CASSFRDRVTGELFF.

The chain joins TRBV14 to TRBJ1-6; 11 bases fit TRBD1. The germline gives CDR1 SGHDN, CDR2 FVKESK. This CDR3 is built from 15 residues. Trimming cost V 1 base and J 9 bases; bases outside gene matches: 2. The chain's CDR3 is CASSQVGTGGSPLHF. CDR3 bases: TGTGCCAGCAGCCAAGTCGGGACAGGGGGTTCACCCCTCCACTTT. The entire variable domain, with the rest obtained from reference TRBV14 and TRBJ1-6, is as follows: EAGVTQFPSHSVIEKGQTVTLRCDPISGHDNLYWYRRVMGKEIKFLLHFVKESKQDESGMPNNRFLAERTGGTYSTLKVQPAELEDSGVYFCASSQVGTGGSPLHFGNGTRLTVT.

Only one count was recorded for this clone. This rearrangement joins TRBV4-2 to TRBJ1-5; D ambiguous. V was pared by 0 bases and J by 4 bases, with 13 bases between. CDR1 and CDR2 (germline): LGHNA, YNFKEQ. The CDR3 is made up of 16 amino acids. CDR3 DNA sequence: TGTGCCAGCAGCCAAGAGGGCGTGGTCGGGAATCAGCCCCAGCATTTT. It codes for CASSQEGVVGNQPQHF.

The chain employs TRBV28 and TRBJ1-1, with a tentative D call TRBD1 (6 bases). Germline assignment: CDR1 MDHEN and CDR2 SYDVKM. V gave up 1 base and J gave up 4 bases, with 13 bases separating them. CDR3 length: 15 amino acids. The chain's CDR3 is CASSLLQGQGTEAFF. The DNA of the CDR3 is TGTGCCAGCAGTTTATTACAGGGCCAGGGCACTGAAGCTTTCTTT.